Below are 15 T cell receptor beta chains sequenced from a single sample in a study of OX40 agonist ivuxolimab in advanced cancers. The table came from immunoSEQ multiplex PCR; TCRdb's copy has only in-frame clones and leaves some out. In the table there are approximately 80,000 clones, about 92% of which are singletons. Specimen: CD4+ or CD8+ T cells sorted from blood, collected in a trial of the OX40 agonist ivuxolimab. These receptors all stem from an adult with an advanced solid tumor such as melanoma, head and neck, liver or kidney cancer.

V usage is TRBV6-4 and J usage is TRBJ1-1, with TRBD1 matching 9 bases. The CDR3 has 14 amino acids. Per the germline V gene, CDR1 is MRHNA and CDR2 is SNTAGT. After removal of 4 bases from V and 4 bases from J, the junction contained 4 bases not matched to a gene. This chain's CDR3 is CASSAQGAITEAFF. The CDR3 nucleotides are TGTGCCAGCAGTGCACAGGGGGCCATCACTGAAGCTTTCTTT.

The chain recombines TRBV19 with TRBJ1-6; no reliable D call. CDR1 and CDR2 (germline): LNHDA, SQIVND (reference sequence). The CDR3 covers 14 residues. The germline V and J ends were trimmed by 5 bases and 5 bases, with 10 bases remaining between them. The CDR3 spells CASSEVLNNSPLHF. The CDR3 nucleotides read TGTGCCAGTAGTGAAGTGTTGAATAATTCACCCCTCCACTTT.

This clone has only one observation. This chain uses TRBV6-5 with TRBJ1-6; 9 nucleotides match TRBD1. Unmatched junction bases numbered 5, after V lost 4 bases and J lost 10 bases. The germline V gene encodes CDR1 MNHEY and CDR2 SVGAGI. The CDR3 is 14 amino acids. This chain's CDR3 is CASSFGQGRSPLHF. The CDR3 DNA follows: TGTGCCAGCAGTTTCGGACAGGGGAGGTCACCCCTCCACTTT.

This chain connects TRBV6-4 to TRBJ2-1, with D possibly matching TRBD2 (7 bases). Trimming left V 10 bases short and J 9 bases short, with 31 bases between. The CDR3 sequence is 17 residues long. Germline values: CDR1 MRHNA, CDR2 SNTAGT. In DNA form, the CDR3 reads TGTGCCACCGCGGAGGTCCCTTTTCGGGGGGCCCGGGTTGAGCAGTTCTTC. This encodes CATAEVPFRGARVEQFF.

The chain uses TRBV28 and TRBJ2-7; D remains ambiguous. The CDR3 contains 13 residues. CDR1 and CDR2 (germline): MDHEN, SYDVKM. Trimming took 7 bases from V and 0 from J, leaving 10 bases between them. Here the CDR3 reads CASNDGSSYEQYV. The CDR3 DNA follows: TGTGCCAGCAACGACGGATCCTCCTACGAGCAGTACGTC.

This clone was detected a few times. Other DNA variants within this sample encode the same CDR3. The chain employs TRBV7-9 and TRBJ1-5; D not certain. Trimming took off 1 base at V and 2 bases at J, with 9 bases between the two ends. This CDR3 is built from 15 residues. CDR1 and CDR2 from the germline V gene are SEHNR and FQNEAQ (reference sequence). CDR3 protein: CASSLGGNGNQPQHF. The CDR3 DNA follows: TGTGCCAGCAGCTTAGGAGGGAATGGCAATCAGCCCCAGCATTTT.

V usage is TRBV19 and J usage is TRBJ2-3; weak D call: TRBD1 (6 bases). CDR1 is LNHDA and CDR2 is SQIVND in the germline V gene (reference sequence). Trimming removed 1 base at V and 2 bases at J, with 16 bases between. The CDR3 is made up of 17 amino acids. The CDR3 reads CASSIGTVRVPTDTQYF. CDR3 DNA sequence: TGTGCCAGTAGTATAGGGACAGTCAGGGTTCCCACAGATACGCAGTATTTT. Full variable domain (missing parts from reference TRBV19 and TRBJ2-3): DGGITQSPKYLFRKEGQNVTLSCEQNLNHDAMYWYRQDPGQGLRLIYYSQIVNDFQKGDIAEGYSVSREKKESFPLTVTSAQKNPTAFYLCASSIGTVRVPTDTQYFGPGTRLTVL.

This sequence joins TRBV18 and TRBJ1-1; TRBD1 matches 7 bases. CDR3 length equals 14 residues. Germline assignment: CDR1 KGHSH and CDR2 LQKENI. The junction had 3 bases not matched to a gene; V was cut back by 4 bases and J by 1 base. The CDR3 DNA reads as TGTGCCAGCTCACGGGACAGCCAGAACACTGAAGCTTTCTTT. Translated, it gives CASSRDSQNTEAFF.

The gene calls are TRBV19 and TRBJ2-5, with 10 bases matching TRBD1. The CDR3 is 13 residues long. The V gene's germline CDR1 is LNHDA and CDR2 SQIVND (reference sequence). With V trimmed by 8 bases and J by 5 bases, 5 bases remained unmatched. CDR3: CASGQGGRETQYF. DNA for the CDR3: TGTGCCAGTGGACAGGGGGGTCGGGAGACCCAGTACTTC.

The chain has TRBV5-4 and TRBJ1-2, with a weak D call TRBD1 (5 bases). Germline V lookup: CDR1 SGHNT, CDR2 YYREEE (reference sequence). The V and J ends lost 3 bases and 8 bases respectively, with 17 bases between them. The CDR3 consists of 14 residues. Here the CDR3 reads CASSSGTDVLGYTF. As DNA, the CDR3 is TGTGCCAGCAGCTCCGGGACGGACGTCTTAGGCTACACCTTC.

The CDR3 region is CASNRDWGNEQFF. Here the CDR3 DNA reads TGTGCCAGTAACAGGGACTGGGGCAATGAGCAGTTCTTC. The rearrangement links TRBV25-1 to TRBJ2-1; perhaps D is TRBD1 or TRBD2 (6 bases each). This CDR3 is 13 amino acids long. Germline CDR1 reads MGHDK; CDR2 reads SYGVNS. V lost 9 bases to trimming and J lost 6 bases, with 15 bases between them.

This clone was found once. The chain recombines TRBV6-1 with TRBJ2-2, with 8 bases fitting TRBD1. This CDR3 contains 15 residues. The V gene's germline CDR1 is MNHNS and CDR2 SASEGT. V lost 6 bases, J lost 5 bases, and 8 bases stayed unmatched. The CDR3 loop reads CASRPGQGGTGELFF. The CDR3, as DNA: TGTGCCAGCAGACCCGGACAGGGTGGGACCGGGGAGCTGTTTTTT.

The rearrangement uses TRBV7-2 and TRBJ1-2; D is undetermined. The CDR3 is 13 residues long. Looked up from germline, CDR1 is SGHTA and CDR2 is FQGNSA. V lost 7 bases and J lost 7, with 16 bases in between. The CDR3 DNA sequence: TGTGCCAGCACCCAGGAGACGACTGGTGGCTACACCTTC. It codes for CASTQETTGGYTF.

V is TRBV11-3 and J is TRBJ1-4; tentatively, D is TRBD1 (6 bases). The V end was cut by 5 bases, the J end by 0 bases, with 10 bases between. Germline lookup yields CDR1 SGHNT and CDR2 YENEEA. The CDR3 covers 15 residues. The CDR3 here is CASSPGQSTNEKLFF. DNA of the CDR3: TGTGCCAGCAGCCCCGGACAGTCAACTAATGAAAAACTGTTTTTT. Filled out from reference TRBV11-3 and TRBJ1-4, the complete variable domain reads EAGVVQSPRYKIIEKKQPVAFWCNPISGHNTLYWYLQNLGQGPELLIRYENEEAVDDSQLPKDRFSAERLKGVDSTLKIQPAELGDSAVYLCASSPGQSTNEKLFFGSGTQLSVL.

This clone has a single count. The chain is built from TRBV19 and TRBJ2-4, with 8 bases aligning to TRBD1. The CDR3 covers 12 residues. The germline V gene has CDR1 LNHDA and CDR2 SQIVND (reference sequence). Trimming took 6 bases from V and 9 from J; bases not matched to a gene: 4. The CDR3 DNA is TGTGCCAGTAGCACCCAGGGGGCCATTCAGTACTTC. This sequence encodes CASSTQGAIQYF.